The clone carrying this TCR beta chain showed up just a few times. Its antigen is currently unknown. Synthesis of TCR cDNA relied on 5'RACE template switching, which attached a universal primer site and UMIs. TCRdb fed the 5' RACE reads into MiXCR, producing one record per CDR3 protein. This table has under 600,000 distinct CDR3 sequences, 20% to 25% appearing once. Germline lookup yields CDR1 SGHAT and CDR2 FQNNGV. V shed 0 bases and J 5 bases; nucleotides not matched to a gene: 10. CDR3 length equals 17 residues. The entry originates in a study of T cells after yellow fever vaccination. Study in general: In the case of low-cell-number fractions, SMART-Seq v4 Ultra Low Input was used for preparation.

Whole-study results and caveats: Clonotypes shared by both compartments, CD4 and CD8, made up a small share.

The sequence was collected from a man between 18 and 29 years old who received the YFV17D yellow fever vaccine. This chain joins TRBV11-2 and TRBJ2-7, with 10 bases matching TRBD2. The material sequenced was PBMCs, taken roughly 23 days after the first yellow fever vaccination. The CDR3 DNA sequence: TGTGCCAGCAGCTTAGAAGTAAGCGGGGGGGCCAGCGACGAGCAGTACGTC. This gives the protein CASSLEVSGGASDEQYV.